Below, 15 T cell receptor beta chains from the same sample are listed, as sequenced in a study of blood T cell repertoires in COVID-19. Assay: immunoSEQ multiplex PCR; the TCRdb copy retains only in-frame clones and omits some. The table records under 150,000 clones, less than 90% of them present only once. The specimen was peripheral blood. Receptors were obtained from a man in his sixties with acute or convalescent COVID-19.

V and J are TRBV7-6 and TRBJ1-4; possibly TRBD1 for D (6 bases). Trimming cost V 6 bases and J 3 bases, with 14 bases left between them. Germline CDR1 and CDR2: SGHVS and FNYEAQ. CDR3 length: 15 residues. CDR3 in amino acids: CASRQYRAPNEKLFF. The DNA of the CDR3 is TGTGCCAGCAGGCAGTACAGGGCACCTAATGAAAAACTGTTTTTT.

This rearrangement joins TRBV5-4 to TRBJ1-2; 7 bases match TRBD1. J was trimmed by 5 bases and V by 4 bases; bases with no gene match: 14. CDR1 SGHNT and CDR2 YYREEE come from the germline V gene (reference sequence). The length of the CDR3 is 16 residues. The chain's CDR3 is CASSAWDSGTSYGYTF. Here the CDR3 DNA reads TGTGCCAGCAGCGCCTGGGACAGCGGCACCTCTTATGGCTACACCTTC.

The chain carries TRBV13 and TRBJ2-3, with D perhaps matching TRBD1 (6 bases). V was trimmed by 6 bases and J by 6 bases, leaving 16 bases between them. The CDR3 is 14 residues long. In germline, CDR1 is PRHDT, CDR2 FYEKMQ (reference sequence). CDR3 DNA sequence: TGTGCCAGCAGTACAGGGCATAACTTCGATACGCAGTATTTT. Residues: CASSTGHNFDTQYF.

V usage is TRBV9 and J usage is TRBJ2-1; 11 bases line up with TRBD2. V lost 3 bases and J lost 6; bases outside the gene matches: 8. The germline CDR1 and CDR2 sequences are SGDLS and YYNGEE. The CDR3 extends over 16 amino acids. This CDR3 reads CASSAIAGGQGNEQFF. The CDR3 coding sequence is TGTGCCAGCAGCGCCATAGCGGGAGGGCAAGGCAATGAGCAGTTCTTC.

This rearrangement joins TRBV7-9 to TRBJ1-1; D unresolved. The V gene's germline CDR1 is SEHNR and CDR2 FQNEAQ (reference sequence). The CDR3 is made up of 12 amino acids. V lost 1 base and J 6 bases, leaving 6 bases between the germline ends. This chain's CDR3 is CASSLGGSEAFF. The CDR3 DNA is TGTGCCAGCAGCTTAGGAGGGTCTGAAGCTTTCTTT.

The table lists this clone with a count of one. This chain joins TRBV28 and TRBJ2-2, with 8 bases fitting TRBD1. The J segment lost 3 bases and the V segment lost 5 bases, leaving 5 bases of the junction unmatched. Germline CDR1 reads MDHEN; CDR2 reads SYDVKM. The CDR3 length is 15 residues. The CDR3 sequence: CASSPGGLHTGELFF. CDR3 DNA sequence: TGTGCCAGCAGTCCAGGGGGCTTGCACACCGGGGAGCTGTTTTTT. Full variable domain (missing parts from reference TRBV28 and TRBJ2-2): DVKVTQSSRYLVKRTGEKVFLECVQDMDHENMFWYRQDPGLGLRLIYFSYDVKMKEKGDIPEGYSVSREKKERFSLILESASTNQTSMYLCASSPGGLHTGELFFGEGSRLTVL.

There are a few counts of this clone. The chain links TRBV10-3 to TRBJ2-7; 9 bases are a match to TRBD2. Trimming cost V 10 bases and J 6 bases; bases outside gene matches: 4. The CDR3 is 11 residues long. Germline V gene lookup returns CDR1 ENHRY and CDR2 SYGVKD. In nucleotides, the CDR3 is TGTGCCACCTTGACTAGCGGCGAGCAGTACTTC. It encodes CATLTSGEQYF.

J is TRBJ1-5 and V is TRBV30; TRBD1 aligns across 8 bases. Germline V lookup: CDR1 GTSNPN, CDR2 SVGIG (reference sequence). The CDR3 contains 15 residues. Losses at the gene ends were 6 bases for V and 2 bases for J; bases not matched to a gene: 9. As DNA, the CDR3 is TGTGCCTGCAACCGGACAGGGCTGTGCAATCAGCCCCAGCATTTT. Translated, it gives CACNRTGLCNQPQHF.

This chain connects TRBV7-2 to TRBJ2-5; TRBD2 matches at 13 bases. Trimming cost V 5 bases and J 5 bases; bases outside gene matches: 2. CDR1 is SGHTA and CDR2 is FQGNSA in the germline V gene. This CDR3 is 14 amino acids long. The CDR3 region is CASSLTSGGETQYF. The CDR3 bases are TGTGCCAGCAGCCTGACTAGCGGGGGGGAGACCCAGTACTTC. The full variable domain, completed using reference TRBV7-2 and TRBJ2-5, is GAGVSQSPSNKVTEKGKDVELRCDPISGHTALYWYRQSLGQGLEFLIYFQGNSAPDKSGLPSDRFSAERTGGSVSTLTIQRTQQEDSAVYLCASSLTSGGETQYFGPGTRLLVL.

The chain employs TRBV4-1 and TRBJ1-2; D call uncertain. This CDR3 spans 12 amino acids. Trimming stripped 0 bases from V and 5 bases from J, with 4 bases between. Germline loops: CDR1 MGHRA, CDR2 YSYEKL. CDR3 residues: CASSQDLYGYTF. The CDR3 DNA reads as TGCGCCAGCAGCCAAGATCTTTATGGCTACACCTTC.

The chain has TRBV7-3 and TRBJ1-4; D may be TRBD1 (6 bases). Germline-derived CDR1 and CDR2 are SGHTA and FQGTGA. Trimming left V 5 bases short and J 8 bases short, with 21 bases between. The CDR3 totals 16 residues. DNA for the CDR3: TGTGCCAGCAGCCCAAACAACAGGGTCCCTGGAGAAAAACTGTTTTTT. It encodes CASSPNNRVPGEKLFF.

V usage is TRBV24-1 and J usage is TRBJ2-2; 9 nucleotides line up with TRBD1. Germline V gene data show CDR1 as KGHDR and CDR2 as SFDVKD. J was trimmed by 5 bases and V by 11 bases; bases with no gene match: 8. The CDR3 sequence is 14 residues long. Written as DNA, the CDR3 is TGTGCCAGTCGTCCCGGGACAGGGACCGGGGAGCTGTTTTTT. Protein sequence: CASRPGTGTGELFF.

V and J are TRBV19 and TRBJ2-3; D is unclear. The germline gives CDR1 LNHDA, CDR2 SQIVND (reference sequence). With 5 bases removed from V and 2 bases from J, the gap between germline ends came to 11 bases. This CDR3 is built from 14 residues. The CDR3 nucleotides are TGTGCCAGTAGTCATGGAGCGAACACAGATACGCAGTATTTT. It codes for CASSHGANTDTQYF.

V usage is TRBV6-1 and J usage is TRBJ1-1; the match to TRBD1 covers 7 bases. The trim removed 7 bases at V and 4 bases at J, leaving 9 bases unmatched. This CDR3 contains 14 residues. Germline loops: CDR1 MNHNS, CDR2 SASEGT. This chain's CDR3 is CASIEGQFGTEAFF. The CDR3 DNA sequence: TGTGCCAGCATCGAGGGACAGTTCGGCACTGAAGCTTTCTTT.

The chain is built from TRBV6-5 and TRBJ2-7; TRBD2 agrees at 10 bases. The J segment lost 4 bases and the V segment lost 4 bases, leaving 7 bases of the junction unmatched. Germline lookup yields CDR1 MNHEY and CDR2 SVGAGI. The CDR3 consists of 15 residues. The CDR3, as DNA: TGTGCCAGCAGTTCAAATGGACTAGCGGAGTACGAGCAGTACTTC. Translation: CASSSNGLAEYEQYF.